A selection of T cell receptor beta chains follows, all from one sample in a study of blood T cell repertoires in COVID-19. Method: immunoSEQ multiplex PCR; TCRdb's copy keeps in-frame clones and lacks some. The sample holds 200,000 to 300,000 clones, approximately 86% seen once. Material: peripheral blood. The receptors shown here come from a man aged 25-45 years with active or convalescent COVID-19. CDR3s include the opening cysteine and the closing phenylalanine or tryptophan. The D gene is left open where the match is weak. The size of a clone is reported for some rows only, either as once, few or many, or as a class for expanded clones.

CDR3 DNA,CDR3 protein,V gene,D gene,clone size,J gene
TGTGCCAGCAGCCGGGCGGGGGGAACTGAAGCTTTCTTT,CASSRAGGTEAFF,TRBV6-2/TRBV6-3,-,-,TRBJ1-1
TGTGCCAGCAGCTTACGTGCCGGGACAGGGTCGGGGGGAGATACGCAGTATTTT,CASSLRAGTGSGGDTQYF,TRBV11-2,TRBD1,-,TRBJ2-3
TGCGCCAGCAGCTTGGCGGGACACAGCGGCTACACCTTC,CASSLAGHSGYTF,TRBV5-1,-,-,TRBJ1-2
TGCGCCAGCAGCTTGGCCTCCGGAGGCTCCTACGAGCAGTACTTC,CASSLASGGSYEQYF,TRBV5-1,-,-,TRBJ2-7
TGCGCCAGCAGCCAAGCCCCGACAGGGAGCGGTCTTTCCTACGAGCAGTACTTC,CASSQAPTGSGLSYEQYF,TRBV4-3,TRBD1,-,TRBJ2-7
TGTGCCAGCAGCTCGCGACAGTTAACAGATACGCAGTATTTT,CASSSRQLTDTQYF,TRBV9,-,few,TRBJ2-3
TGTGCCACCAGCAGGGACAGGGGTAGAAACACCATATATTTT,CATSRDRGRNTIYF,TRBV15,TRBD1,-,TRBJ1-3
TGTGCCAGCAGCCAAGGGTCCGGGACAGGGGCAGGTGATACGCAGTATTTT,CASSQGSGTGAGDTQYF,TRBV3-1/TRBV3-2,TRBD1,-,TRBJ2-3
TGTGCCAGCAGCTTCGACAGCTACGAGCAGTACTTC,CASSFDSYEQYF,TRBV7-9,-,few,TRBJ2-7
TGTGCCAGCAGTCACCGACAGGGCGGTTCCTACGAGCAGTACTTC,CASSHRQGGSYEQYF,TRBV6-5,TRBD1,-,TRBJ2-7
TGTGCCAGCAGCCAAGGGTCAGGAATAACGGGCTACACCTTC,CASSQGSGITGYTF,TRBV3-1/TRBV3-2,-,-,TRBJ1-2
TGTGCCTGGAACAGGGGCGGGAATGAAAAACTGTTTTTT,CAWNRGGNEKLFF,TRBV30,TRBD1,-,TRBJ1-4
TGTGCCAGCAAACAGGAGACCCAGTACTTC,CASKQETQYF,TRBV2,-,-,TRBJ2-5
TGTGCCAGCTCTCGGGGGGGCCTCGGGGAGCTGTTTTTT,CASSRGGLGELFF,TRBV27,TRBD2,-,TRBJ2-2
TGCAGCGTCCGACAGGGAATCAATCAGCCCCAGCATTTT,CSVRQGINQPQHF,TRBV29-1,TRBD1,-,TRBJ1-5
TGTGCCAGTAGTATAGCTGTTCTGAGTTCCACTAATGAAAAACTGTTTTTT,CASSIAVLSSTNEKLFF,TRBV19,-,-,TRBJ1-4
TGCGCCAGCAGTGCGGGGGGGCAAGTCAATGAGCAGTTCTTC,CASSAGGQVNEQFF,TRBV10-1,TRBD2,-,TRBJ2-1
TGCGCCAGCAGTGCGACAGGGGGCGGAGGCGGGGTAGGTCAGCCCCAGCATTTT,CASSATGGGGGVGQPQHF,TRBV10-2,TRBD1,-,TRBJ1-5
TGTGCCTGGAGTGGTGGTCAGGGGGAGCTGTTTTTT,CAWSGGQGELFF,TRBV30,-,few,TRBJ2-2
TGTGCCAGCAGTTACACTAGCGGGGGGACAGATACGCAGTATTTT,CASSYTSGGTDTQYF,TRBV6-6,TRBD2,-,TRBJ2-3
TGTGCCAGCGGACAGGCATTCACTGAAGCTTTCTTT,CASGQAFTEAFF,TRBV2,TRBD1,-,TRBJ1-1
TGCGCCAGCAGCCAGGACAGGGTTGGAAACACCATATATTTT,CASSQDRVGNTIYF,TRBV4-3,TRBD1,-,TRBJ1-3
TGTGCCAGCAGTGAACGGGGACATACCTATGGCTACACCTTC,CASSERGHTYGYTF,TRBV25-1,-,once,TRBJ1-2
TGTGCCAGCATCCCACAGCCAATGTACAATGAGCAGTTCTTC,CASIPQPMYNEQFF,TRBV6-2/TRBV6-3,-,-,TRBJ2-1
TGCAGTGCCGAGGACAGCTACGAGCAGTACTTC,CSAEDSYEQYF,TRBV20-1,-,-,TRBJ2-7
TGTGCCACCAGCAGAGCCCGGGCTAGCGGCCCTAATGAGCAGTTCTTC,CATSRARASGPNEQFF,TRBV15,TRBD2,-,TRBJ2-1
TGTGCCAGCAGTTTATCAGCCGGGACAGAGAACTCCGGGGAGCTGTTTTTT,CASSLSAGTENSGELFF,TRBV27,TRBD1,once,TRBJ2-2
TGTGCCAGCAGCCGCGGACTGAACACCGGGGAGCTGTTTTTT,CASSRGLNTGELFF,TRBV5-8,-,-,TRBJ2-2
TGTGCCAGTTCGGGAAGGACAGGGGGCTTCGAGCAGTACTTC,CASSGRTGGFEQYF,TRBV19,TRBD1,-,TRBJ2-7
TGTGCCAGCAGTCCAGGCAGAGGCTACACCTTC,CASSPGRGYTF,TRBV27,-,-,TRBJ1-2
TGTGCCAGCAGCCAAGACCCGGGAATGAACACTGAAGCTTTCTTT,CASSQDPGMNTEAFF,TRBV3-1/TRBV3-2,-,few,TRBJ1-1
TGTGCCAGCAGCGTAGCAGGACTAGCGACCGCAGATACGCAGTATTTT,CASSVAGLATADTQYF,TRBV9,TRBD2,-,TRBJ2-3
TGCGCCAGCCGAGCTAGGTTAGGTAAATCCTACGAGCAGTACTTC,CASRARLGKSYEQYF,TRBV23-1,-,once,TRBJ2-7
TGTGCCAGCAGCATGAAGCGGGACAGGGTCACAGATACGCAGTATTTT,CASSMKRDRVTDTQYF,TRBV5-8,TRBD1,-,TRBJ2-3
TGTGCCAGCAGTTACTCGTCGCCCCCCGGGACCCAGTACTTC,CASSYSSPPGTQYF,TRBV6-5,-,once,TRBJ2-5
TGTGCCAGCAGTGAAGCTGCGGCCCCCTTAGAGACCCAATACTTC,CASSEAAAPLETQYF,TRBV6-1,-,-,TRBJ2-5
TGTGCCACCCAAAGTGGCTCCTCCTACGAGCAGTACTTC,CATQSGSSYEQYF,TRBV10-3,-,-,TRBJ2-7
TGTGCTAGTAACAGGGCCCCTGGGGTTTCACCCCTCCACTTT,CASNRAPGVSPLHF,TRBV12-5,-,-,TRBJ1-6
TGTGCCAGCGAACCCGGGACAGGGCACTCACCCCTCCACTTT,CASEPGTGHSPLHF,TRBV9,TRBD1,-,TRBJ1-6
TGTGCCAGCAGTGGGCCCACGGGGGGCCCCAATCAGCCCCAGCATTTT,CASSGPTGGPNQPQHF,TRBV2,-,-,TRBJ1-5
TGTGCCAGCAGCTCGTTAGCTCCCGCCGATGCTTTCTTT,CASSSLAPADAFF,TRBV5-6,-,-,TRBJ1-1
TGTGCCAGCAGTGAACTAAGTTATGGCTACACCTTC,CASSELSYGYTF,TRBV6-1,-,-,TRBJ1-2
TGCGCCAGCAGCTTATATAGCGGGGGGGCCGACGAGCAGTACTTC,CASSLYSGGADEQYF,TRBV5-1,TRBD2,-,TRBJ2-7
TGTGCCAGCAGCAGACTAGCGGGGGGAGAGAATGAGCAGTTCTTC,CASSRLAGGENEQFF,TRBV2,TRBD2,few,TRBJ2-1
TGCAGCGTTGAATCTCAGGGGAGGACTAGTGGCTACACCTTC,CSVESQGRTSGYTF,TRBV29-1,-,-,TRBJ1-2
TGTGCCAGCAGTGAAGGACAGTTACGACCCCTCCACTTT,CASSEGQLRPLHF,TRBV6-1,-,-,TRBJ1-6
TGTGCCAGTAGTATTTCCGGGACAGCAAGCGGCTACACCTTC,CASSISGTASGYTF,TRBV19,TRBD1,-,TRBJ1-2
TGTGCCAGCAGTCCCGGACATTACAACTCTGGGGCCAACGTCCTGACTTTC,CASSPGHYNSGANVLTF,TRBV27,-,-,TRBJ2-6
TGTGCCAGCAGCACCCGGACTAGCAGCTCTAGCACAGATACGCAGTATTTT,CASSTRTSSSSTDTQYF,TRBV7-8,TRBD2,-,TRBJ2-3
TGTGCCAGCAGTGGGGCCTCTAGCGGGGGGGCCTCCACGCAGTATTTT,CASSGASSGGASTQYF,TRBV2,TRBD2,-,TRBJ2-3
TGCGCCAGCAGTCAATCGTTCGGAGCTTTCTTT,CASSQSFGAFF,TRBV23-1,-,-,TRBJ1-1
TGTGCCTGGGGACAGGGGGCTGGCGAGCAGTACTTC,CAWGQGAGEQYF,TRBV30,TRBD1,-,TRBJ2-7
TGTGCCAGCAGCCCGGGGACAGGGGTTCAGCCCCAGCATTTT,CASSPGTGVQPQHF,TRBV9,TRBD1,once,TRBJ1-5
TGTGCCAGCAGCTTCCCGCGGGTAGCGGGTGGGGGGCAAGAGACCCAGTACTTC,CASSFPRVAGGGQETQYF,TRBV7-9,TRBD2,-,TRBJ2-5
TGTGCCTACCAAGGGGAGGACTATGGCTACACCTTC,CAYQGEDYGYTF,TRBV10-3,-,once,TRBJ1-2